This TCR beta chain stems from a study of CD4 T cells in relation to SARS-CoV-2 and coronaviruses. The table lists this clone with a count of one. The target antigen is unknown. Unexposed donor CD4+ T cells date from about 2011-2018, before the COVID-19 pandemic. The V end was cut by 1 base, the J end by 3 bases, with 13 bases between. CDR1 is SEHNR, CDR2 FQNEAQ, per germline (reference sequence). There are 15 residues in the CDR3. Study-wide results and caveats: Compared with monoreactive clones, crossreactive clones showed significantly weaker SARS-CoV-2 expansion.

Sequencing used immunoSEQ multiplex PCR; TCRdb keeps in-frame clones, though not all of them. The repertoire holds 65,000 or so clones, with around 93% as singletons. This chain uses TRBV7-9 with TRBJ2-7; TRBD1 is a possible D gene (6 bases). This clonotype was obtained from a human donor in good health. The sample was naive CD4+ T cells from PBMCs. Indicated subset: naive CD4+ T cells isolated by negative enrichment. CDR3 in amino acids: CASSLGGTPDYEQYF. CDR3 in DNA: TGTGCCAGCAGCTTAGGTGGGACACCTGACTACGAGCAGTACTTC.